This T cell receptor (beta chain) derives from a study of Graves' ophthalmopathy and Graves' hyperthyroidism. As for the study in general: Hyperthyroidism was considered stable when no ophthalmopathy appeared within 18 months of follow-up.

This clonotype was recorded many times. Its antigen is unidentified. The TCR beta CDR3 regions underwent amplification from RNA transcripts. Amplification began with first-round RT-PCR using HTBI primers, then second-round multiplex PCR was performed. One entry per CDR3 protein results from TCRdb running MiXCR on the multiplex PCR reads. The table has about 1.1 million distinct CDR3 sequences, 35% to 45% seen once; the top ten hold approximately 12%. Study-level findings and limits: Most expanded thyroid clonotypes above 0.001 frequency also appeared in blood. Its predictions of ophthalmopathy progression gave the model almost 71% sensitivity and almost 75% specificity.

Looked up from germline, CDR1 is SGDLS and CDR2 is YYNGEE. Trimming removed 0 bases at V and 7 bases at J, with 13 bases between. This CDR3 region has 14 residues. Input material: peripheral blood or thyroid tissue (not recorded which). The rearrangement links TRBV9 to TRBJ1-1; D remains unclear. The receptor comes from an adult man with Graves' hyperthyroidism. The CDR3 DNA follows: TGTGCCAGCAGCGTAGTCACAGCCTCGAGTGAAGCTTTCTTT. Amino acid sequence: CASSVVTASSEAFF.